This T cell receptor (beta chain) was identified in a study of a mutant IDH1 vaccine in newly diagnosed glioma. Sample time point: week 47, end of study. Vaccination used 300 ug of mutant IDH1 20-mer peptide per dose, with topical imiquimod. Trimming stripped 2 bases from V and 8 bases from J, with 16 bases between. CDR3 length: 15 residues. The germline V gene has CDR1 SGHRS and CDR2 YFSETQ. With respect to this clone: Its antigen is undetermined.

The method was immunoSEQ multiplex PCR; TCRdb's version includes in-frame clones alone and lacks a portion of them. The top ten clones hold around a sixth of a sample with about 40,000 clones, approximately 80% of them seen once. This chain uses TRBV5-1 with TRBJ2-2, with D hard to call. The TCR originated in a man between 18 and 29 years old with glioma. Some clones in this sample may be carry-over from other donors' samples. The source material was PBMCs, sampled from a glioma patient whose treatment included an IDH1 peptide vaccine. CDR3 DNA sequence: TGCGCCAGCAGCTTTTCAGAAGTCTCCTCGGGGGAGCTGTTTTTT. Amino acid sequence: CASSFSEVSSGELFF. Variable domain in full (rest from reference TRBV5-1 and TRBJ2-2): KAGVTQTPRYLIKTRGQQVTLSCSPISGHRSVSWYQQTPGQGLQFLFEYFSETQRNKGNFPGRFSGRQFSNSRSEMNVSTLELGDSALYLCASSFSEVSSGELFFGEGSRLTVL.